These 19 T cell receptor beta chains originate from one sample sequenced in a study of regulatory T cells in long-lasting Graves disease. Both iRepertoire HTBI primers and Arm-PCR of CDR3 regions were used to build the TCR beta libraries. TCRdb used MiXCR to reprocess the multiplex PCR reads, holding one entry per CDR3 protein. The sample shows a few hundred thousand distinct CDR3 sequences, about 22% of them seen only once. Time point: persistent/refractory GD, antithyroid drugs over 5 years with positive TRAb. RNA extracted from PBMCs served as the sequencing template. The specimen was peripheral blood mononuclear cells (PBMCs), collected when the disease was refractory, from a patient treated with antithyroid drugs. The source is a female donor with Graves disease.

This clonotype was observed at least ten times. This chain joins TRBV11-2 and TRBJ1-2; tentatively, D is TRBD1 (6 bases). This CDR3 has 15 amino acids. V was pared by 2 bases and J by 6 bases, with 16 bases between. Germline values: CDR1 SGHAT, CDR2 FQNNGV. CDR3 protein: CASSLNSVTGDGYTF. CDR3 nucleotide sequence: TGTGCCAGCAGCTTAAATAGTGTGACAGGCGATGGCTACACCTTC.

The table lists this clonotype with a few counts. This chain links TRBV20-1 with TRBJ2-1; 13 nucleotides line up with TRBD2. Per the germline V gene, CDR1 is DFQATT and CDR2 is SNEGSKA (reference sequence). The CDR3 has 16 amino acids. J was trimmed by 12 bases and V by 4 bases; bases with no gene match: 15. The chain's CDR3 is CSATYNERLAGGLQFF. In DNA form, the CDR3 reads TGCAGTGCTACATACAATGAAAGACTAGCGGGAGGTCTGCAGTTCTTC.

This clonotype was counted a few times. The V gene is TRBV11-3, the J gene TRBJ2-2, with D maybe TRBD2 (5 bases). The CDR3 covers 14 residues. The ends were cut back, 2 bases at V and 7 bases at J, with 11 bases in the middle. Germline CDR1 SGHNT, CDR2 YENEEA. The CDR3 reads CASSLNPGIGELFF. The DNA of the CDR3 is TGTGCCAGCAGCTTAAATCCGGGGATCGGGGAGCTGTTTTTT.

This clonotype was detected only once. Because it lacks the conserved phenylalanine or tryptophan at the end, this CDR3 is likely a read error. No DNA is shown, since the ends of the CDR3 on it are uncertain; the CDR3 is the one TCRdb lists. The chain employs TRBV18 and TRBJ2-7; the D segment call TRBD1 is taken from the table without a DNA check. The CDR3 spans 13 residues, counting both ends. CDR1 KGHSH and CDR2 LQKENI come from the germline V gene. Here the CDR3 reads CASSPLSRRDKGR.

The chain couples TRBV6-9 to TRBJ1-2; a possible D gene is TRBD1 (5 bases). This CDR3 region has 15 residues. The germline CDR1 and CDR2 sequences are MNHGY and SVAAGI. Trimming cost V 3 bases and J 6 bases, with 17 bases left between them. The DNA of the CDR3 is TGTGCCAGCAGTTACTCCCCCCTGAGAGGGGATGGCTACACCTTC. Its protein is CASSYSPLRGDGYTF.

The chain carries TRBV20-1 and TRBJ1-2; maybe TRBD1 (5 bases). V was trimmed by 0 bases and J by 8 bases, leaving 16 bases between them. CDR1 is DFQATT, CDR2 SNEGSKA, per germline (reference sequence). This CDR3 comprises 14 residues. In DNA, the CDR3 is TGCAGTGCTAGAGAGGTGGGGCTCTCCGAGGGCTACACCTTC. It codes for CSAREVGLSEGYTF.

There are many counts of this clonotype. The chain is built from TRBV28 and TRBJ1-2; maybe TRBD1 (6 bases). Looked up from germline, CDR1 is MDHEN and CDR2 is SYDVKM. The V end was cut by 4 bases, the J end by 4 bases, with 16 bases between. The CDR3 has 15 residues. The CDR3 DNA follows: TGTGCCAGCAGTTCCTCTCCCACAGGGACCTATGGCTACACCTTC. It yields the protein CASSSSPTGTYGYTF.

This clonotype came up many times. The J gene is TRBJ1-5, the V gene TRBV6-5, with D tentatively TRBD1 (5 bases). The germline V gene encodes CDR1 MNHEY and CDR2 SVGAGI. The CDR3 has 14 amino acids. V lost 2 bases and J lost 6, with 11 bases in between. The CDR3 spells CASSYGGSGQPQHF. The DNA for the CDR3 is TGTGCCAGCAGTTACGGGGGTAGCGGTCAGCCCCAGCATTTT.

The gene calls are TRBV7-8 and TRBJ2-7; TRBD1 is a possible D gene (5 bases). V shed 4 bases and J shed 5 bases, with 12 bases lying between them. The CDR3 totals 13 residues. CDR1 SGHVS and CDR2 FQNEAQ come from the germline V gene. CDR3 sequence: CASSWGGANEQYF. The CDR3 bases are TGTGCCAGCAGCTGGGGTGGGGCTAACGAGCAGTACTTC.

The chain has TRBV7-2 and TRBJ1-1, with no clear D. The CDR3 is 15 amino acids. V was cut by 2 bases and J by 1 base, with 11 bases left in between. The V gene's germline CDR1 is SGHTA and CDR2 FQGNSA. CDR3 sequence (DNA): TGTGCCAGCAGCTTAAGTATTCGGAAGAACACTGAAGCTTTCTTT. Amino acid sequence: CASSLSIRKNTEAFF.

This chain joins TRBV12-3 or TRBV12-4 and TRBJ2-1; D is unresolved. The CDR3 runs 12 residues. V lost 2 bases and J lost 7, with 6 bases in between. CDR3 amino acids: CASSLPWNEQFF. For the CDR3, the DNA is TGTGCCAGCAGTTTACCCTGGAATGAGCAGTTCTTC.

This clonotype was picked up many times. An end of the junction does not agree with germline; a read error may underlie this. This sequence joins TRBV6-5 and TRBJ2-2; tentatively, D is TRBD1 (7 bases). CDR3 size: 18 residues. CDR1 MNHEY and CDR2 SVGAGI come from the germline V gene. The CDR3 here is CASSNSFRQGGNTGELFF. CDR3 in DNA: TGTGCCAGCAGTAACTCCTTCCGACAGGGAGGGAACACCGGGGAGCTGTTTTTT.

V is TRBV28 and J is TRBJ1-2; D is ambiguous. The CDR3 is made up of 14 amino acids. V was pared by 3 bases and J by 2 bases, with 10 bases between. Per the germline V gene, CDR1 is MDHEN and CDR2 is SYDVKM. The CDR3 DNA reads as TGTGCCAGCAGTTTCTCCTCCGGGAACTATGGCTACACCTTC. Translation: CASSFSSGNYGYTF.

V and J are TRBV7-9 and TRBJ2-7, with 8 bases lining up with TRBD1. CDR3 length: 15 amino acids. Germline lookup yields CDR1 SEHNR and CDR2 FQNEAQ (reference sequence). After removal of 5 bases from V and 3 bases from J, the junction contained 9 bases not matched to a gene. The CDR3 nucleotides read TGTGCCAGCAGCGTAACAACGGGACAGGACTACGAGCAGTACTTC. Translation gives CASSVTTGQDYEQYF.

A word on this clonotype: This could be a read error, since a much larger clone is one nucleotide away. The rearrangement uses TRBV6-1 and TRBJ1-2; D uncertain. The V gene's germline CDR1 is MNHNS and CDR2 SASEGT. The CDR3 is 14 residues long. CDR3 sequence: CASRVGRAHHGCTF. The DNA for the CDR3 is TGTGCCAGCAGGGTCGGGAGGGCCCATCATGGCTGCACCTTC.

This clonotype was observed at least ten times. This sequence joins TRBV28 and TRBJ2-5; D remains ambiguous. V gave up 2 bases and J gave up 5 bases, with 12 bases separating them. CDR1 is MDHEN and CDR2 is SYDVKM in the germline V gene. This CDR3 spans 14 amino acids. For the CDR3, the DNA is TGTGCCAGCAGTTTAGCACAGCTCGTCGAGACCCAGTACTTC. Translation: CASSLAQLVETQYF.

This clonotype was counted between two and nine times. The chain recombines TRBV20-1 with TRBJ1-5; D may be TRBD1 (6 bases). Per germline, CDR1 DFQATT and CDR2 SNEGSKA (reference sequence). Trimming removed 1 base at V and 7 bases at J, with 11 bases between. The CDR3 is 13 amino acids. CDR3 sequence (DNA): TGCAGTGCTAGAGCCACAGGGCTCCAGCCCCAGCATTTT. Translation gives CSARATGLQPQHF.

The table lists this clonotype with a few counts. The gene calls are TRBV30 and TRBJ2-2; D not resolved. Trimming took off 4 bases at V and 4 bases at J, with 7 bases between the two ends. The CDR3 runs to 12 residues. CDR1 is GTSNPN, CDR2 SVGIG, per germline (reference sequence). The CDR3 here is CAWTPATGELFF. The CDR3 nucleotides are TGTGCCTGGACCCCAGCCACCGGGGAGCTGTTTTTT. The full variable domain, completed using reference TRBV30 and TRBJ2-2, is SQTIHQWPATLVQPVGSPLSLECTVEGTSNPNLYWYRQAAGRGLQLLFYSVGIGQISSEVPQNLSASRPQDRQFILSSKKLLLSDSGFYLCAWTPATGELFFGEGSRLTVL.

This clonotype was counted only a few times. The rearrangement joins TRBV7-6 to TRBJ2-1; no clear D gene. The DNA end lines up better with TRBJ2-5; the J call may be wrong. This CDR3 is built from 14 residues. Germline CDR1 SGHVS, CDR2 FNYEAQ. The DNA for the CDR3 is TGTGCCAGCAGCTTAAATAGGGTAGACGGGACCCAGTACTTC. Translated: CASSLNRVDGTQYF.